Detailed here is one T cell receptor beta chain. These data come from a study of shared clonotypes between healthy human individuals. Produced via immunoSEQ multiplex PCR; TCRdb's table is partial and in-frame only. The table has about half a million clones, approximately 79% seen once. V lost 4 bases and J 2 bases, leaving 18 bases between the germline ends. Germline CDR1 is MDHEN and CDR2 is SYDVKM. The CDR3 sequence is 16 residues long. The sequence was obtained from a woman aged 40 to 49 in good health. Some clones in this sample may be carry-over from other donors' samples. This chain joins TRBV28 and TRBJ2-7, with unresolved D. Input material: PBMCs. CDR3 protein: CASSSRWLVRPYEQYF. Here the CDR3 DNA reads TGTGCCAGCAGTTCCCGGTGGCTAGTGCGTCCCTACGAGCAGTACTTC. Complete variable domain (other parts from reference TRBV28 and TRBJ2-7): DVKVTQSSRYLVKRTGEKVFLECVQDMDHENMFWYRQDPGLGLRLIYFSYDVKMKEKGDIPEGYSVSREKKERFSLILESASTNQTSMYLCASSSRWLVRPYEQYFGPGTRLTVT.